These 6 T cell receptor beta chains were all obtained from the same sample, sequenced in a study of T cell responses to AZD1222 COVID-19 vaccine. Profiled with immunoSEQ multiplex PCR; TCRdb holds only in-frame clones, not every one. The table lists roughly 120,000 clones, around 89% of them singletons, with just over 3.5% in the top ten. Sequenced here: peripheral blood, sampled 28 days after the second AZD1222 dose. These receptors were taken from an adult who received the AZD1222 COVID-19 vaccine.

The chain uses TRBV12-3 or TRBV12-4 and TRBJ1-2; no reliable D call. The V gene lost 8 bases and the J gene lost 5 bases, with 6 bases spanning the gap. This CDR3 has 10 residues. The CDR3 loop reads CASYLYGYTF. Here the CDR3 DNA reads TGTGCCAGCTATCTTTATGGCTACACCTTC.

This chain uses TRBV7-2 with TRBJ1-1; D ambiguous. The germline gives CDR1 SGHTA, CDR2 FQGNSA. CDR3 size: 14 residues. V gave up 5 bases and J gave up 7 bases, with 17 bases separating them. The CDR3 protein is CASSPVGRVYEAFF. The CDR3 coding sequence is TGTGCCAGCAGCCCGGTTGGTAGGGTCTATGAAGCTTTCTTT.

In DNA, the CDR3 is TGTGCCAGCAGCTTAGTTTGGGGGGATGAGCAGTTCTTC. The encoded protein is CASSLVWGDEQFF. The V and J genes are TRBV7-2 and TRBJ2-1; a possible D gene is TRBD2 (6 bases). V lost 1 base, J lost 8 bases, and 9 bases lay in between. CDR1 is SGHTA, CDR2 FQGNSA, per germline. This CDR3 comprises 13 residues.

This rearrangement joins TRBV3-1 (or the pseudogene TRBV3-2) to TRBJ1-2; D is perhaps TRBD1 (5 bases). V was shortened by 4 bases and J by 4 bases, with 10 bases between the two germline ends. The CDR3 has 13 residues. Germline V CDR1 and CDR2: LGHDT, YNNKEL (reference sequence). CDR3 nucleotide sequence: TGTGCCAGCAGCCCCCGGGGGGGCTATGGCTACACCTTC. Protein: CASSPRGGYGYTF.

The V and J genes are TRBV6-5 and TRBJ2-7, with TRBD1 identical over 7 bases. The V gene's germline CDR1 is MNHEY and CDR2 SVGAGI. Unmatched junction bases numbered 7, after V lost 6 bases and J lost 5 bases. The CDR3 is made up of 13 amino acids. This chain's CDR3 is CASRRQGSNEQYF. DNA of the CDR3: TGTGCCAGCAGAAGACAGGGTAGCAACGAGCAGTACTTC.

This clone was detected only once. The chain links TRBV2 to TRBJ1-6; 7 bases line up with TRBD1. In germline, CDR1 is SNHLY, CDR2 FYNNEI. J gave up 5 bases and V 4 bases, and 8 bases lay outside the gene matches. The CDR3 runs to 16 residues. The CDR3 here is CASSATQGVDNSPLHF. In DNA, the CDR3 is TGTGCCAGCAGTGCCACCCAGGGGGTAGATAATTCACCCCTCCACTTT.